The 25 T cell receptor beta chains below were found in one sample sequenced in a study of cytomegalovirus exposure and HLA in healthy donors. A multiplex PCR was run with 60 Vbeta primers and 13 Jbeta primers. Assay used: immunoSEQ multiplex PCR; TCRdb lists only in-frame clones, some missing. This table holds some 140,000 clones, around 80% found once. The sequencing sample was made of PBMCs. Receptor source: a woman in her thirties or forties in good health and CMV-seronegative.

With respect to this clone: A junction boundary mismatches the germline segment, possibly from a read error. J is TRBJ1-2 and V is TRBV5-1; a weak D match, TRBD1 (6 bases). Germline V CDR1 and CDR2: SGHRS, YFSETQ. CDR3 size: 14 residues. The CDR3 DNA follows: TGCGCCAGCAGCTCTTCCGGGACAACTCCGGGTACGGCGTTC. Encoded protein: CASSSSGTTPGTAF. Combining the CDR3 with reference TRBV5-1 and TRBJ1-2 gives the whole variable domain KAGVTQTPRYLIKTRGQQVTLSCSPISGHRSVSWYQQTPGQGLQFLFEYFSETQRNKGNFPGRFSGRQFSNSRSEMNVSTLELGDSALYLCASSSSGTTPGTAFGSGTRLTVV.

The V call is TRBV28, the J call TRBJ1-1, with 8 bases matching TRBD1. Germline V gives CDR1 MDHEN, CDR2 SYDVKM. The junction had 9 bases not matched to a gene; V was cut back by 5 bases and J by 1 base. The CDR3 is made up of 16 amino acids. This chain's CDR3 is CASSIDRGGGNTEAFF. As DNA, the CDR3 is TGTGCCAGCAGTATTGACAGGGGTGGAGGGAACACTGAAGCTTTCTTT.

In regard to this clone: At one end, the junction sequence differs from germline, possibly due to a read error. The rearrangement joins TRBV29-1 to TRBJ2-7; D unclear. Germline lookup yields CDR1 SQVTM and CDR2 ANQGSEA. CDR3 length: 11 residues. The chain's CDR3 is CTVRDSYEQYF. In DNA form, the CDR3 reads TGCACCGTTAGAGATTCCTACGAGCAGTACTTC.

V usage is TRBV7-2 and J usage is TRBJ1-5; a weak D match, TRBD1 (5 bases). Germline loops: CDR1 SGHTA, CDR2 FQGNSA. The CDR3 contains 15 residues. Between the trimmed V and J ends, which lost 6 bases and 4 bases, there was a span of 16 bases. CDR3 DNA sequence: TGTGCCAGCAGTTTGTATGTGGGGGGAAATCAGCCCCAGCATTTT. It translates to CASSLYVGGNQPQHF.

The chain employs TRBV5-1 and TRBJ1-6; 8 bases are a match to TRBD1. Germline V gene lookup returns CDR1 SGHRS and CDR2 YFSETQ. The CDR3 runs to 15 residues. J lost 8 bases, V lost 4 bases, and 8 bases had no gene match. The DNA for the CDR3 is TGCGCCAGCAGCGCGGACAGGGTTCCCCATTCACCCCTCCACTTT. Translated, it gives CASSADRVPHSPLHF.

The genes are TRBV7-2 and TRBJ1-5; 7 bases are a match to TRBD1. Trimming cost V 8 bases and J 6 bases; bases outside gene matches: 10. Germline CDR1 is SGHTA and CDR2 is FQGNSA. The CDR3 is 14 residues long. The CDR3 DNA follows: TGTGCCAGCGCGACAGGGCGGCCAGGTCAGCCCCAGCATTTT. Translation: CASATGRPGQPQHF.

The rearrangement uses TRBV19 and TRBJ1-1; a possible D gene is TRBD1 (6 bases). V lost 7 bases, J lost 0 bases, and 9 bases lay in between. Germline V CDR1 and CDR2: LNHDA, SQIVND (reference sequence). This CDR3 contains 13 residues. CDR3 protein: CASIRDMNTEAFF. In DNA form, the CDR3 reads TGTGCCAGTATAAGGGACATGAACACTGAAGCTTTCTTT.

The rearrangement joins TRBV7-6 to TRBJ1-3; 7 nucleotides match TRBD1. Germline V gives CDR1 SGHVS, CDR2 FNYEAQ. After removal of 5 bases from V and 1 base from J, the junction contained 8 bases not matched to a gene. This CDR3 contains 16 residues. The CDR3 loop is CASSPRTGVSGNTIYF. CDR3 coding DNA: TGTGCCAGCAGCCCAAGAACAGGGGTTTCTGGAAACACCATATATTTT.

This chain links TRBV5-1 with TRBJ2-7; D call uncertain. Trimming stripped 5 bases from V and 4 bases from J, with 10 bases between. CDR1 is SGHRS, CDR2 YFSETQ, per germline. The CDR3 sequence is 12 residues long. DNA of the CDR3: TGCGCCAGCAGTCCTGACGGGTACGAGCAGTACTTC. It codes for CASSPDGYEQYF.

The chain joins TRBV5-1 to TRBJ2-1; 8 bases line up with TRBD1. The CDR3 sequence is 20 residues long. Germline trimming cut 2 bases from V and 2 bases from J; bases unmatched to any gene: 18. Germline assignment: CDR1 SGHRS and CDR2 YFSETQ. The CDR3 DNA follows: TGCGCCAGCAGCTTTAGGGCAGGGGGCGCATATCAGGCCGCCTACAATGAGCAGTTCTTC. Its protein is CASSFRAGGAYQAAYNEQFF.

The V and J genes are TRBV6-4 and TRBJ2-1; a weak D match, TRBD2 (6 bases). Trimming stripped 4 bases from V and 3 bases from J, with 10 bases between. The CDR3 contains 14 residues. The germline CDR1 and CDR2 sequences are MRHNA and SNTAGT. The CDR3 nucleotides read TGTGCCAGCAGTGTCAGGACTAACTACAATGAGCAGTTCTTC. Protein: CASSVRTNYNEQFF.

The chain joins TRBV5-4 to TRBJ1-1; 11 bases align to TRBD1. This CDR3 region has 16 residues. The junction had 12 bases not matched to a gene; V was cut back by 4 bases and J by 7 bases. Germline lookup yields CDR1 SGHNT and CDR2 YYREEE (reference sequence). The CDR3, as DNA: TGTGCCAGCAGCCCGCTTCTTGGACAGGGGGCGAATGAAGCTTTCTTT. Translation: CASSPLLGQGANEAFF.

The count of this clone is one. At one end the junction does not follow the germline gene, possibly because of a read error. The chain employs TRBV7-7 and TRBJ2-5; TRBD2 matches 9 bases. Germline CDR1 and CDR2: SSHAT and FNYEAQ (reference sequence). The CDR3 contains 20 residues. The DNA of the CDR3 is TGTGCTAGCAGCTCGGGTGGGGGTTTCCTAGCGGGGACCTTCCAAGAGACCCAGTACTTC. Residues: CASSSGGGFLAGTFQETQYF.

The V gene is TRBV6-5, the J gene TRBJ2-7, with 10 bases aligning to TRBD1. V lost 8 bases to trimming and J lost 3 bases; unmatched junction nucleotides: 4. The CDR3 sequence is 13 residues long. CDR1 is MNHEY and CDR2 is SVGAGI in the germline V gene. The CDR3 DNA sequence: TGTGCCAGCGGATGGGACAGGGGCTACGAGCAGTACTTC. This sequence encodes CASGWDRGYEQYF.

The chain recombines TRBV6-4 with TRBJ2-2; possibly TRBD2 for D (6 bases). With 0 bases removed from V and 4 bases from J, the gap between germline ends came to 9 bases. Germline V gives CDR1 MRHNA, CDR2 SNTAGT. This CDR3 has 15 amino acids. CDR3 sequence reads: CASSDSAGPTGELFF. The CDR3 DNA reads TGTGCCAGCAGTGACTCGGCGGGACCCACCGGGGAGCTGTTTTTT.

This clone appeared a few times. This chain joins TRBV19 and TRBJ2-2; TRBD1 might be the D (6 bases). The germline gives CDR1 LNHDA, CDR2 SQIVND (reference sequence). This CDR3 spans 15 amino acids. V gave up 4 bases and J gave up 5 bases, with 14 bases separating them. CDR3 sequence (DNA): TGTGCCAGTAGTAGGGGGCAGATTAGTACCGGGGAGCTGTTTTTT. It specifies CASSRGQISTGELFF.

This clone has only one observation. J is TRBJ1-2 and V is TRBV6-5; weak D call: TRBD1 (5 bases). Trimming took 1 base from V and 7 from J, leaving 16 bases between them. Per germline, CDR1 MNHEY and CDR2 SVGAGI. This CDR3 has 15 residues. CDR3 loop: CASSYLSWGSGGYTF. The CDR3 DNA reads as TGTGCCAGCAGTTACTTATCCTGGGGCTCGGGTGGCTACACCTTC.

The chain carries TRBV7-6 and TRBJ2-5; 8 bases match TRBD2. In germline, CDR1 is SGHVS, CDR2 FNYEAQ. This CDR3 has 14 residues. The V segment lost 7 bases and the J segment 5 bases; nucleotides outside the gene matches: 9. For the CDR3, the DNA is TGTGCCAGCATACGGACGGGGGGGCCGGAGACCCAGTACTTC. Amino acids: CASIRTGGPETQYF. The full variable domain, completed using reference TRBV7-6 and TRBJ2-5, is GAGVSQSPRYKVTKRGQDVALRCDPISGHVSLYWYRQALGQGPEFLTYFNYEAQQDKSGLPNDRFSAERPEGSISTLTIQRTEQRDSAMYRCASIRTGGPETQYFGPGTRLLVL.

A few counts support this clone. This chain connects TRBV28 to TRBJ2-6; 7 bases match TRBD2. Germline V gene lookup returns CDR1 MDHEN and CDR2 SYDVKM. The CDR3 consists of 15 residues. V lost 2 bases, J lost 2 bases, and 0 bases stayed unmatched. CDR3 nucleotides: TGTGCCAGCAGTTTAGGGAGGGCTGGGGCCAACGTCCTGACTTTC. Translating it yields CASSLGRAGANVLTF.

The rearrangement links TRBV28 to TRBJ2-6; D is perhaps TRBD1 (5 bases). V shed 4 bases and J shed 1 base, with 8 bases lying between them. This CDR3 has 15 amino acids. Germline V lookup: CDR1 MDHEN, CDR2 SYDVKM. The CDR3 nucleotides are TGTGCCAGCAGTTCCCCAGGGTCTGGGGCCAACGTCCTGACTTTC. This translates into CASSSPGSGANVLTF.

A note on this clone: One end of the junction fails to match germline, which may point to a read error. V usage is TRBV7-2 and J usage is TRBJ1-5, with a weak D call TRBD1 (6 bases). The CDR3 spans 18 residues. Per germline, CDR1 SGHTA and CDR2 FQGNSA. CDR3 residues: CASSQTWGWGLGDQPQHF. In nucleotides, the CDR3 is TGTGCCAGCAGCCAGACATGGGGGTGGGGGCTGGGAGATCAACCCCAGCATTTT.

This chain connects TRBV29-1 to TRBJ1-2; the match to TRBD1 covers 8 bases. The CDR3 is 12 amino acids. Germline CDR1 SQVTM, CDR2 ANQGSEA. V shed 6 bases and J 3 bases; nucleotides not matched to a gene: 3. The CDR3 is CSVQGADYGYTF. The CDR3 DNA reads TGCAGCGTCCAGGGGGCGGACTATGGCTACACCTTC.

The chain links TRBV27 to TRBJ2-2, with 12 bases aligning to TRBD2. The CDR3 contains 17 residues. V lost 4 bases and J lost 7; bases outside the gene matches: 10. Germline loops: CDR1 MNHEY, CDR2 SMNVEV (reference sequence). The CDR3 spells CASSSTSGSIMGGELFF. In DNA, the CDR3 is TGTGCCAGCAGTTCGACTAGCGGGAGTATAATGGGCGGGGAGCTGTTTTTT.

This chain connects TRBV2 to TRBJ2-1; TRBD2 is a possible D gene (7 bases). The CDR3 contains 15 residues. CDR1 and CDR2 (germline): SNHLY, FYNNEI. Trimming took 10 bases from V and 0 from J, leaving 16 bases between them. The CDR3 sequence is CATRGGDHSYNEQFF. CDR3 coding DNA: TGTGCCACCCGAGGGGGGGATCACTCCTACAATGAGCAGTTCTTC.

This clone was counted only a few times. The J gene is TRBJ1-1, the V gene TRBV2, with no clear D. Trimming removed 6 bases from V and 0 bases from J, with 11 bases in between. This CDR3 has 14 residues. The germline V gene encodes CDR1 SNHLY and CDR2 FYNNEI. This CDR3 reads CASSETLMNTEAFF. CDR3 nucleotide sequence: TGTGCCAGCAGCGAGACACTTATGAACACTGAAGCTTTCTTT.